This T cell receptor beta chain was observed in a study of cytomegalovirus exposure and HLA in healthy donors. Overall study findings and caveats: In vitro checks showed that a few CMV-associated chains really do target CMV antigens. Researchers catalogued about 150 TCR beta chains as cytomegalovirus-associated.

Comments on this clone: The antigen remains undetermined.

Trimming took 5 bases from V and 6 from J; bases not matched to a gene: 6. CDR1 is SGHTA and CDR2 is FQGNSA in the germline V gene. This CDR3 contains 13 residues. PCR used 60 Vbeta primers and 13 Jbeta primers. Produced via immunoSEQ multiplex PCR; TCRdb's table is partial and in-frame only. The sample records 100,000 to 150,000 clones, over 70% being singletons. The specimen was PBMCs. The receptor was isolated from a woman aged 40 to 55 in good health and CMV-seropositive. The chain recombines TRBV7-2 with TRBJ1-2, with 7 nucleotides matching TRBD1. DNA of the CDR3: TGTGCCAGCAGCCCACAGGGGTGGGATGGCTACACCTTC. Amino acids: CASSPQGWDGYTF.